This T cell receptor (beta chain) was captured by sequencing in a study of T cell responses to AZD1222 COVID-19 vaccine. Between the trimmed V and J ends, which lost 5 bases and 2 bases, there was a span of 25 bases. The germline CDR1 and CDR2 sequences are SGHNT and YYREEE (reference sequence). The CDR3 spans 18 residues. Doses given second, at about 4 or about 12 weeks, were pooled. Libraries were prepared by immunoSEQ multiplex PCR; TCRdb keeps only in-frame clonotypes and omits some of them. The data contain roughly 35,000 clones, roughly 74% of them singletons. The sample was peripheral blood, taken 28 days after the second AZD1222 dose. This chain connects TRBV5-4 to TRBJ1-1, with D perhaps TRBD1 (5 bases). This receptor was identified in an adult who received the AZD1222 COVID-19 vaccine. Written as DNA, the CDR3 is TGTGCCAGCAGTCTTTTCGCTTCATACCAGGGTGGCAACACTGAAGCTTTCTTT. It codes for CASSLFASYQGGNTEAFF.